This T cell receptor (beta chain) is drawn from a study of shared clonotypes between healthy human individuals. Germline V gene sequence: CDR1 SGHRS, CDR2 YFSETQ. The junction had 6 bases not matched to a gene; V was cut back by 7 bases and J by 6 bases. The CDR3 spans 13 residues. Method: immunoSEQ multiplex PCR; TCRdb's copy keeps in-frame clones and lacks some. The sample consists of 2 million to 2.5 million clones, 93% of them appearing once. This sequence originates from a man younger than 30 in good health. Some clones in this sample may be carry-over from other donors' samples. Sample: naive CD4+ T cells from PBMCs. This sample's subset: CD45RA+ positively selected. The chain recombines TRBV5-1 with TRBJ2-1; 8 bases align to TRBD1. This CDR3 is CASWKTGGNEQFF. The DNA of the CDR3 is TGCGCCAGCTGGAAAACAGGGGGCAATGAGCAGTTCTTC.